This T cell receptor beta chain comes out of a study of tissue T cells after allogeneic stem cell transplantation. Broader study findings: Tissue-detected TCR repertoire was only partly captured by blood and spleen T cells. Alloreactivity or antigen specificity of tissue TCRs was not determined; some clones might be host cells. Across patients, clones rarely overlapped, yet motif clusters were shared tissue-specifically. Within patients, tissue anatomy strongly shaped TCR repertoire composition.

Clones were sequenced by immunoSEQ multiplex PCR, and TCRdb holds only the in-frame ones, with some missing. The sample has some 17,000 clones; 55% to 75% are singletons. Per germline, CDR1 SGHDT and CDR2 FRDEAV. This CDR3 is built from 15 residues. The J segment lost 2 bases and the V segment lost 5 bases, leaving 7 bases of the junction unmatched. Details on this clone: Antigen unknown. Mouse gene names and germline throughout. With the read ending 1 residue before the CDR3 end, the germline J gene is used to fill in that end.

The sequence was collected from a female BALB/c mouse in good health. This mouse strain has H2-d as its MHC haplotype. Material for sequencing was spleen. The chain joins TRBV14 to TRBJ2-5, with 8 bases fitting TRBD1. CDR3 DNA (partial): TGTGCCAGCAGCCCCCAGGGGGCTGGCCAAGACACCCAGTAC. Its translation: CASSPQGAGQDTQY. The full-length CDR3 reads as CASSPQGAGQDTQYF.